The 10 T cell receptor beta chains below were found in one sample sequenced in a study of early T cells in non-severe SARS-CoV-2 infection (dated by TCRdb to the early 2020s). Library preparation employed 5' RACE. Sequencing took place on a NextSeq 500. TCRdb trimmed the raw reads at Q25, called clones with MiXCR and kept productive beta chains. One record per CDR3 amino acid sequence lists the most common genes and DNA. Across this sample there are around 100,000 distinct CDR3 sequences, with under 15% seen only once. Of the sample, over 5% falls within the top ten clones. The sequencing sample was made of whole blood. The receptors come from an adult who was a healthcare worker with PCR-confirmed SARS-CoV-2 infection or an uninfected control (not recorded which).

In its sample, this clonotype was seen many times. The rearrangement joins TRBV6-2 or TRBV6-3 to TRBJ2-1, with D uncertain. This CDR3 has 14 amino acids. CDR1 is MNHEY, CDR2 SVGEGT, per germline. Trimming pared 5 bases from V and 7 bases from J, leaving 15 bases between. In nucleotides, the CDR3 is TGTGCCAGCAGTCGCCGAGTCCAAAAGAATGAGCAGTTCTTC. It codes for CASSRRVQKNEQFF.

This clonotype was observed at least ten times. The chain joins TRBV18 to TRBJ2-1; no reliable D call. Trimming pared 7 bases from V and 2 bases from J, leaving 15 bases between. The length of the CDR3 is 15 residues. CDR1 is KGHSH and CDR2 is LQKENI in the germline V gene. In nucleotides, the CDR3 is TGTGCCAGCTACGGTGGCACCGGCGCCTACAATGAGCAGTTCTTC. Residues: CASYGGTGAYNEQFF.

This clonotype occurred a few times. The chain combines TRBV30 with TRBJ1-2; possibly TRBD1 for D (6 bases). The length of the CDR3 is 14 residues. Trimming left V 3 bases short and J 4 bases short, with 15 bases between. Germline CDR1 is GTSNPN and CDR2 is SVGIG (reference sequence). The chain's CDR3 is CAWSDGGLLYGYTF. DNA for the CDR3: TGTGCCTGGAGCGACGGGGGGCTCCTCTATGGCTACACCTTC. Together with reference TRBV30 and TRBJ1-2, the CDR3 gives the full variable domain: SQTIHQWPATLVQPVGSPLSLECTVEGTSNPNLYWYRQAAGRGLQLLFYSVGIGQISSEVPQNLSASRPQDRQFILSSKKLLLSDSGFYLCAWSDGGLLYGYTFGSGTRLTVV.

This clonotype was observed many times. The rearrangement links TRBV27 to TRBJ2-7, with 7 bases lining up with TRBD1. The trim removed 2 bases at V and 4 bases at J, leaving 5 bases unmatched. Germline CDR1 is MNHEY and CDR2 is SMNVEV (reference sequence). This CDR3 has 14 residues. CDR3 sequence reads: CASSLGIRGYEQYF. The CDR3 nucleotides are TGTGCCAGCAGTTTAGGAATCAGGGGGTACGAGCAGTACTTC.

The chain couples TRBV20-1 to TRBJ1-1; no clear D. The CDR3 is 13 residues long. Germline lookup yields CDR1 DFQATT and CDR2 SNEGSKA (reference sequence). Trimming shortened V by 3 bases and J by 3 bases, and 11 bases separated the two germline ends. This CDR3 reads CSARPDAYTEAFF. In DNA form, the CDR3 reads TGCAGTGCTAGGCCCGATGCGTACACTGAAGCTTTCTTT.

Concerning this clonotype: A much larger clone lies one base from this, so it may be a read error. The chain employs TRBV27 and TRBJ1-5, with a weak D call TRBD1 (5 bases). The germline V and J ends were trimmed by 10 bases and 0 bases, with 13 bases remaining between them. This CDR3 spans 14 amino acids. CDR1 is MNHEY, CDR2 SMNVEV, per germline (reference sequence). The CDR3 DNA sequence: TGTGCCACATCCGGGGCGTATAGCAATCAGCCCCAGCATTTT. As protein: CATSGAYSNQPQHF.

This clonotype occurred many times. The V and J genes are TRBV4-1 and TRBJ1-3; D gene unclear. The CDR3 is 15 residues long. Trimming cost V 2 bases and J 0 bases, with 8 bases left between them. Germline CDR1 MGHRA, CDR2 YSYEKL. Here the CDR3 reads CASSQISLSGNTIYF. The CDR3, as DNA: TGCGCCAGCAGCCAAATCTCCCTCTCTGGAAACACCATATATTTT.

V gene TRBV28 combines with J gene TRBJ2-5; a weak D match, TRBD2 (5 bases). CDR1 is MDHEN, CDR2 SYDVKM, per germline. This CDR3 comprises 14 residues. V shed 7 bases and J shed 5 bases, with 17 bases lying between them. This chain's CDR3 is CASTLSEASETQYF. CDR3 bases: TGTGCCAGCACCCTATCGGAGGCTTCGGAGACCCAGTACTTC.

V and J are TRBV18 and TRBJ2-2; D gene ambiguous. CDR3 length: 13 amino acids. Germline loops: CDR1 KGHSH, CDR2 LQKENI. V gave up 1 base and J gave up 7 bases, with 7 bases separating them. The CDR3 bases are TGTGCCAGCTCACCACAGGGAAGCGGGGAGCTGTTTTTT. The encoded protein is CASSPQGSGELFF.

The chain is built from TRBV7-9 and TRBJ2-5, with D uncertain. Germline CDR1 SEHNR, CDR2 FQNEAQ (reference sequence). Between the trimmed V and J ends, which lost 2 bases and 1 base, there was a span of 2 bases. CDR3 size: 12 residues. CDR3 nucleotide sequence: TGTGCCAGCAGCTTACTCCAAGAGACCCAGTACTTC. It encodes CASSLLQETQYF.